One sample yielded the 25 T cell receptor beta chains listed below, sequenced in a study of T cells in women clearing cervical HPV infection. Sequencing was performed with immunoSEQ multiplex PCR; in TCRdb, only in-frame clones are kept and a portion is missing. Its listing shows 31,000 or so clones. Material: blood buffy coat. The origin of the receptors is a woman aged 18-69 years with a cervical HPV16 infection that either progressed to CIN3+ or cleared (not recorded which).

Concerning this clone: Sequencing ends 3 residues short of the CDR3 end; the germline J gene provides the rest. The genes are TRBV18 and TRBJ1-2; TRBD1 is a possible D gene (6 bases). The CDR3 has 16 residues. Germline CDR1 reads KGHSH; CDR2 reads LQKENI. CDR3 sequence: CASSPGHQGSQETYTF. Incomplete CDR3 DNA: TGTGCCAGCTCCCCAGGTCACCAGGGGAGCCAAGAGACC.

CDR3 sequence reads: CASSPHRNQPQHF. Incomplete CDR3 DNA: TGTGCCAGTAGTCCGCACAGGAATCAGCCC. The V and J genes are TRBV19 and TRBJ1-5, with D tentatively TRBD1 (5 bases). The read falls 3 residues short of the CDR3 end, and the missing part is taken from the germline J gene. Germline CDR1 is LNHDA and CDR2 is SQIVND (reference sequence). CDR3 length: 13 residues. V shed 5 bases and J shed 4 bases, with 9 bases lying between them.

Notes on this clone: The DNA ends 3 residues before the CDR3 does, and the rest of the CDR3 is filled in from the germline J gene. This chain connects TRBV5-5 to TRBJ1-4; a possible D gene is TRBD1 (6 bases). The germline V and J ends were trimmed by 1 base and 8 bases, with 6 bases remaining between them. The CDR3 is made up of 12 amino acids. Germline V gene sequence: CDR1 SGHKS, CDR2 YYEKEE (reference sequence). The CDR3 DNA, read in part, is TGTGCCAGCAGCTTGACAGGGGAAAAA. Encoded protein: CASSLTGEK. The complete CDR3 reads CASSLTGEKLFF.

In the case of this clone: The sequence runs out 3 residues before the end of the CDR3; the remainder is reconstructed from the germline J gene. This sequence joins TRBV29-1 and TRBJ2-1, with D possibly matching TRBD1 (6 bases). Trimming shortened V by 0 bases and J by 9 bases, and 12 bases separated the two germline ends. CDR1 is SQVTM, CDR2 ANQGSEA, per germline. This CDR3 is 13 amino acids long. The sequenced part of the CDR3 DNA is TGCAGCGTTGAAGAGACAGGTTCAGGTGAG. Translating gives CSVEETGSGE. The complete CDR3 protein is CSVEETGSGEQFF.

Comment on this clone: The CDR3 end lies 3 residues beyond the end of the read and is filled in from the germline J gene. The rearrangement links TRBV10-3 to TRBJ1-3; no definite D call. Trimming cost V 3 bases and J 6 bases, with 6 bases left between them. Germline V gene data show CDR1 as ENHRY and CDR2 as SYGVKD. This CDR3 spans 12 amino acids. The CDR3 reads CAISEQPNTIYF. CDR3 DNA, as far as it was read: TGTGCCATCAGTGAACAGCCAAACACC.

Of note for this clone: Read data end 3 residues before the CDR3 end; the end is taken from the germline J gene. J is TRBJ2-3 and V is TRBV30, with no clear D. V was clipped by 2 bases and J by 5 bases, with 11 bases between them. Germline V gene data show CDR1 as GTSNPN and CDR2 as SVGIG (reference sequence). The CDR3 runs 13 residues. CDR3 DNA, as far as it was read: TGTGCCTGGAGTTCCGAGGTGGTAGATACG. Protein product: CAWSSEVVDT. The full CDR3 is CAWSSEVVDTQYF.

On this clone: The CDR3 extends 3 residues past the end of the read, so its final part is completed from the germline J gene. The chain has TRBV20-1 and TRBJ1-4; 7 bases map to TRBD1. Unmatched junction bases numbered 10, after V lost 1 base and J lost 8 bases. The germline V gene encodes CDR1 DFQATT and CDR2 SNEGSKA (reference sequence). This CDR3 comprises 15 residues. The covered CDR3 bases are TGCAGTGCTAGAGCCCCCGCACAGGGGAACGAAAAA. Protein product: CSARAPAQGNEK. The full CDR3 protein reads CSARAPAQGNEKLFF.

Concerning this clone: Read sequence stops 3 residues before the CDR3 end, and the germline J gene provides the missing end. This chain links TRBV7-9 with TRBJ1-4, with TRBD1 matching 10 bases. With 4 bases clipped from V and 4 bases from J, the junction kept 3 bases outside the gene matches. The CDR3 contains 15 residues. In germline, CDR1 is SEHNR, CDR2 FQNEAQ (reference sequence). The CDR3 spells CASSYGQGVNEKLFF. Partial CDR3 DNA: TGTGCCAGCAGCTACGGACAGGGGGTTAATGAAAAA.

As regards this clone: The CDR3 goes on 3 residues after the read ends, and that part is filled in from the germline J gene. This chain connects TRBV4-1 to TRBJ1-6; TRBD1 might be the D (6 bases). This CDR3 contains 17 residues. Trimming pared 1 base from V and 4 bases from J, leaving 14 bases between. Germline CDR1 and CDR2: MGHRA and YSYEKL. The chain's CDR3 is CASSQAYDRSYNSPLHF. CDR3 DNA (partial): TGCGCCAGCAGCCAAGCCTACGACAGGAGTTATAATTCACCC.

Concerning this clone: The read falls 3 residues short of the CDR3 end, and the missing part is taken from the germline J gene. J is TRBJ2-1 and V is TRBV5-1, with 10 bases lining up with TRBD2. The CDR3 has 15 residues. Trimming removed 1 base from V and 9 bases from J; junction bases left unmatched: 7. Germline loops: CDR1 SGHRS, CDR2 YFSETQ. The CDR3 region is CASSLSSGREGEQFF. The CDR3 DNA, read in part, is TGCGCCAGCAGCTTGAGCAGCGGGAGGGAGGGTGAG.

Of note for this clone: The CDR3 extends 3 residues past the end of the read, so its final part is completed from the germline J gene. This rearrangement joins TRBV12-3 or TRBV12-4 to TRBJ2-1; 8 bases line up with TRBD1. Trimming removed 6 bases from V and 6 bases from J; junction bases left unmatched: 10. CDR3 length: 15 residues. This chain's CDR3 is CASRDRQGRSNEQFF. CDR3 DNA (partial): TGTGCCAGCAGGGACCGACAGGGGAGGTCCAATGAG.

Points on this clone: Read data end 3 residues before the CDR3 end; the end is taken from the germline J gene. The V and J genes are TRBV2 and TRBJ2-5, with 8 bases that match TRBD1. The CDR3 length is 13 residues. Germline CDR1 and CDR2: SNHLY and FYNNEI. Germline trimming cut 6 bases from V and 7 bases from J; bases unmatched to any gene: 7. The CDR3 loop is CASSAGQGGTQYF. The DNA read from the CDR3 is TGTGCCAGCAGCGCTGGACAGGGAGGGACC.

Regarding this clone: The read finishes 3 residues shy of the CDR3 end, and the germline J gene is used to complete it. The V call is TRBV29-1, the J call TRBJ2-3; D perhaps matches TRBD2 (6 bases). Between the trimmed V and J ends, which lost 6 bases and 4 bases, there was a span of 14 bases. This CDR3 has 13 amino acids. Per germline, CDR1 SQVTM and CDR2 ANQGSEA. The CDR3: CSVGVGGADTQYF. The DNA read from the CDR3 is TGCAGCGTCGGGGTGGGGGGTGCAGATACG.

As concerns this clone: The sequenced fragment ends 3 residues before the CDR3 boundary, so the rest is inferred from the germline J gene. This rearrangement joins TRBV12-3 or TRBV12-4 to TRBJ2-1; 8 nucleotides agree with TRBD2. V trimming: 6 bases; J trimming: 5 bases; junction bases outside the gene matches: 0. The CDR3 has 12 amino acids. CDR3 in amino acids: CASRTSDNEQFF. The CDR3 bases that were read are TGTGCCAGCAGGACTAGCGACAATGAG.

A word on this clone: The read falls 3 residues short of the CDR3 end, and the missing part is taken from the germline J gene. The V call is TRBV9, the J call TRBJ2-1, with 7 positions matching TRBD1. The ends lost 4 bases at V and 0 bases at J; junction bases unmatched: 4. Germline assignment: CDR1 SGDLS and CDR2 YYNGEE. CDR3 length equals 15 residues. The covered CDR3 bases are TGTGCCAGCAGCACAGGGGTTCTCTCCTACAATGAG. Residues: CASSTGVLSYNE. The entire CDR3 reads CASSTGVLSYNEQFF.

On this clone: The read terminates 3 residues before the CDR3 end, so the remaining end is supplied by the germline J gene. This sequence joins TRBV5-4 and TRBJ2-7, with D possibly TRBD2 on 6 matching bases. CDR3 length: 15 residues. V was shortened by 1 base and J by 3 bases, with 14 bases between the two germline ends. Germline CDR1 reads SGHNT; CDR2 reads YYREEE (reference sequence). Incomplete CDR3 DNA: TGTGCCAGCAGCTTGCTGACGGGCGGGAACTACGAG. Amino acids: CASSLLTGGNYE. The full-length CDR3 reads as CASSLLTGGNYEQYF.

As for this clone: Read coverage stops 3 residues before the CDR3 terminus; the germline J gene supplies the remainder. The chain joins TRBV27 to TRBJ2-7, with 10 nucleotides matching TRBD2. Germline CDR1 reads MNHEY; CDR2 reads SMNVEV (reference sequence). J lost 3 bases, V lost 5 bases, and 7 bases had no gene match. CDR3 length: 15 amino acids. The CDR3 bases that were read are TGTGCCAGCAGTAGCCTAGCGGGAGTTAACTACGAG. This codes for CASSSLAGVNYE. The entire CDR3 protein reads CASSSLAGVNYEQYF.

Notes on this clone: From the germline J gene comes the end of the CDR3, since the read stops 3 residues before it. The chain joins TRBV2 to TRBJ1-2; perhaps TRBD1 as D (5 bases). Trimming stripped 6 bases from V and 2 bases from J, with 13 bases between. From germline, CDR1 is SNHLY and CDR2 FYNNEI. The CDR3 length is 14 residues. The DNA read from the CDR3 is TGTGCCAGCAGCCCAAGACAGAACAACTATGGC. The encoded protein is CASSPRQNNYG. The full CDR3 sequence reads CASSPRQNNYGYTF.

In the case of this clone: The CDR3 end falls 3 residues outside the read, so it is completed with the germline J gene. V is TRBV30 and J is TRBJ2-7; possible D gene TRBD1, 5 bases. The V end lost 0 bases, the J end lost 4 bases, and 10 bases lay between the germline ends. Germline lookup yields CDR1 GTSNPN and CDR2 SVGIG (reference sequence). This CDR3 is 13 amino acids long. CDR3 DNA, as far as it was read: TGTGCCTGGAGTGTAATACGACAGTACGAG. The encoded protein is CAWSVIRQYE. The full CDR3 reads CAWSVIRQYEQYF.

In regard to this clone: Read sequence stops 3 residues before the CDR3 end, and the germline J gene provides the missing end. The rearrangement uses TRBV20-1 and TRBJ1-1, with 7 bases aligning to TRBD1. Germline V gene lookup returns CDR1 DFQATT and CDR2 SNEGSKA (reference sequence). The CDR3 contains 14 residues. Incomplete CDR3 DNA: TGCAGTGCTAGAGAGCCGTTGATGGGACAGATG. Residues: CSAREPLMGQM. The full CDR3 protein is CSAREPLMGQMAFF.

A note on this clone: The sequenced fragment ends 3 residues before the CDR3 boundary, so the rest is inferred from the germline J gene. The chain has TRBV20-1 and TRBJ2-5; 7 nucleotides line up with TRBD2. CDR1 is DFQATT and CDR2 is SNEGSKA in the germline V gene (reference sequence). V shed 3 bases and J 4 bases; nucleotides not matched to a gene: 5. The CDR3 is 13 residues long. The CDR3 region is CSARTSRIETQYF. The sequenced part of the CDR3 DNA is TGCAGTGCTAGGACTAGCAGGATAGAGACC.

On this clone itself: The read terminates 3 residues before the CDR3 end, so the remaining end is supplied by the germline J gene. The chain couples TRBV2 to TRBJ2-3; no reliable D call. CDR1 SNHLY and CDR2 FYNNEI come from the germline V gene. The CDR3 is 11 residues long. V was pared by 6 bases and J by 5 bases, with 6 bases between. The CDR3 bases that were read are TGTGCCAGCAGCTATAGAGATACG. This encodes CASSYRDT. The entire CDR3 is CASSYRDTQYF.

Incomplete CDR3 DNA: TGTGCCAGCAGCTTAGGCCTCTGGAGGGACAATGAG. It yields the protein CASSLGLWRDNE. The full CDR3 reads CASSLGLWRDNEQFF. This chain connects TRBV13 to TRBJ2-1; D perhaps matches TRBD2 (6 bases). The CDR3 end is not reached by the read, which stops 3 residues before it; the germline J gene fills it in. The CDR3 extends over 15 amino acids. Looked up from germline, CDR1 is PRHDT and CDR2 is FYEKMQ (reference sequence). The ends were cut back, 0 bases at V and 5 bases at J, with 11 bases in the middle.

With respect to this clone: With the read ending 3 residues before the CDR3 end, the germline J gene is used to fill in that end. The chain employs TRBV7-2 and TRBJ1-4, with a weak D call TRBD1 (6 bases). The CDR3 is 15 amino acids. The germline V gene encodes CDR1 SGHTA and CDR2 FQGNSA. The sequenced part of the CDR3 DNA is TGTGCCAGCAGCTTATTACAGGGAGTCAATTCACCA. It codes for CASSLLQGVNSP. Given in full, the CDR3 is CASSLLQGVNSPLFF.

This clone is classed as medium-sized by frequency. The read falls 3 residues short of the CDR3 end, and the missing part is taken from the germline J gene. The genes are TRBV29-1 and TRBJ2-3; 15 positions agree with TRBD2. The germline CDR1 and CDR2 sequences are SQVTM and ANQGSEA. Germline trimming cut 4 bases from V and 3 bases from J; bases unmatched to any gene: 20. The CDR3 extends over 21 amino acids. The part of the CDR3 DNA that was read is TGCAGCGTTGGGGGGGCCGGGACTAGCGGGAGGAGGTGGAGTGGTACAGATACG. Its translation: CSVGGAGTSGRRWSGTDT. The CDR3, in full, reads CSVGGAGTSGRRWSGTDTQYF.